Described below is a single T cell receptor (beta chain) sequence and its context. What it binds is unknown. The data belong to a study of shared clonotypes between healthy human individuals. Study-wide results and limits: Sharing across four donors was highest in naive CD4 (roughly 5%) and lowest in memory CD8 (about 0.4%).

The donors were all Caucasian adults (living in Nashville, Tennessee). Germline values: CDR1 MDHEN, CDR2 SYDVKM. This CDR3 contains 15 residues. After removal of 7 bases from V and 3 bases from J, the junction contained 8 bases not matched to a gene. The assay was immunoSEQ multiplex PCR, and TCRdb's table has in-frame clones only and misses some. The sample holds fewer than 2.5 million clones; over 85% are singletons and the top ten take 0.35% to 0.45%. The specimen was naive CD4+ T cells from PBMCs. Sample subset: CD45RA+ positively selected. The origin of this receptor is a man aged 18 to 30 in good health. Some clones in this sample may be carry-over from other donors' samples. V and J are TRBV28 and TRBJ2-2; 7 nucleotides match TRBD1. The CDR3 region is CASTLGGADTGELFF. Written as DNA, the CDR3 is TGTGCCAGCACTCTAGGGGGCGCCGACACCGGGGAGCTGTTTTTT.